This T cell receptor beta chain stems from a study of beta chain features in type 1 diabetes. A note on this clone: Its matching antigen is unknown.

Reverse transcription of all isolated RNA meant that expressed TCRB transcripts were sequenced. Data came from immunoSEQ multiplex PCR; TCRdb stores just in-frame clones and leaves some out. In the table there are around 150,000 clones, 6.5% to 10% of which are singletons. Study-level findings and limits: The VDJ junctions of type 1 diabetes patients carried fewer insertions and more deletions. Shorter TCRB CDR3s, moderately but significantly so, were found in Type 1 diabetes patients in all four CD4+ subsets. The naive, central memory and Treg TCRB repertoires of patients appeared to be more similar to one another than those of healthy donors.

The CDR3 is made up of 16 amino acids. CDR1 SGHNT and CDR2 YYREEE come from the germline V gene (reference sequence). V trimming: 4 bases; J trimming: 10 bases; junction bases outside the gene matches: 12. Heparinised blood was drawn once per donor, averaging roughly 120 mL. J is TRBJ2-1 and V is TRBV5-4; TRBD2 matches 12 bases. This clonotype was sampled from a woman between 18 and 30 years old with type 1 diabetes. What was sequenced was central memory CD4+ T cells from blood. CDR3 nucleotides: TGTGCCAGCAGCCAAGGGAGGACTAGCGGGATAGGGGAGCAGTTCTTC. It yields the protein CASSQGRTSGIGEQFF.